The 20 T cell receptor beta chains reported below all come from one sample, sequenced in a study of cytomegalovirus exposure and HLA in healthy donors. The PCR employed 60 Vbeta primers together with 13 Jbeta primers. Using immunoSEQ multiplex PCR, the repertoire was profiled, and TCRdb retains in-frame clones only, with some absent. This table has roughly 120,000 clones, under 85% appearing once. Material for sequencing was PBMCs. The receptors were gathered from a woman in her forties in good health and CMV-seropositive.

The V gene is TRBV11-1, the J gene TRBJ2-3, with D possibly matching TRBD2 (6 bases). This CDR3 has 17 amino acids. Germline CDR1 and CDR2: SGHAT and FQDESV (reference sequence). The ends were cut back, 4 bases at V and 5 bases at J, with 22 bases in the middle. CDR3 sequence (DNA): TGTGCCAGCAGCTCAGCCGGGACTTCCCTCCGGGGAGATACGCAGTATTTT. Protein: CASSSAGTSLRGDTQYF.

Concerning this clone: Germline is not matched at one junction end, which may reflect a read error. This rearrangement joins TRBV15 to TRBJ1-1; TRBD1 agrees at 8 bases. The CDR3 has 15 residues. Germline V gene data show CDR1 as LNHNV and CDR2 as YYDKDF (reference sequence). CDR3 bases: TGTGCCACCAGCAGAGTAAGGACAGGGAACACTGGAGCTTTCTTT. Its protein product is CATSRVRTGNTGAFF. The whole variable domain, filled in from reference TRBV15 and TRBJ1-1, reads DAMVIQNPRYQVTQFGKPVTLSCSQTLNHNVMYWYQQKSSQAPKLLFHYYDKDFNNEADTPDNFQSRRPNTSFCFLDIRSPGLGDTAMYLCATSRVRTGNTGAFFGQGTRLTVV.

This clone came up once. The J gene is TRBJ2-2, the V gene TRBV2; tentatively, D is TRBD1 (6 bases). V gave up 2 bases and J gave up 6 bases, with 13 bases separating them. Germline V CDR1 and CDR2: SNHLY, FYNNEI. This CDR3 has 15 residues. The CDR3 loop reads CASSESLGAAGELFF. DNA of the CDR3: TGTGCCAGCAGTGAATCTCTGGGGGCGGCCGGGGAGCTGTTTTTT.

This chain links TRBV5-1 with TRBJ2-3; TRBD2 aligns across 9 bases. CDR1 is SGHRS and CDR2 is YFSETQ in the germline V gene. The CDR3 has 16 residues. J gave up 1 base and V 3 bases, and 6 bases lay outside the gene matches. The CDR3 nucleotides read TGCGCCAGCAGCTACCCTAGCGGGATTGGCACAGATACGCAGTATTTT. Its protein is CASSYPSGIGTDTQYF.

The genes are TRBV27 and TRBJ2-7; D not resolved. Germline V CDR1 and CDR2: MNHEY, SMNVEV (reference sequence). V was pared by 6 bases and J by 0 bases, with 15 bases between. The CDR3 has 15 residues. In nucleotides, the CDR3 is TGTGCCAGCAGCTTAGACCCGACTTTCTCCTACGAGCAGTACTTC. Amino acids: CASSLDPTFSYEQYF.

The genes are TRBV28 and TRBJ1-1; a weak D match, TRBD1 (6 bases). V dropped 8 bases and J dropped 10 bases, with 23 bases sitting between them. The CDR3 has 14 amino acids. CDR1 is MDHEN, CDR2 SYDVKM, per germline. The CDR3 spells CASEKFAGAVLAFF. In nucleotides, the CDR3 is TGTGCCAGCGAGAAATTTGCAGGGGCCGTTTTAGCTTTCTTT. The full variable domain, completed using reference TRBV28 and TRBJ1-1, is DVKVTQSSRYLVKRTGEKVFLECVQDMDHENMFWYRQDPGLGLRLIYFSYDVKMKEKGDIPEGYSVSREKKERFSLILESASTNQTSMYLCASEKFAGAVLAFFGQGTRLTVV.

This rearrangement joins TRBV29-1 to TRBJ1-1; weak D call: TRBD1 (6 bases). The CDR3 contains 13 residues. Trimming shortened V by 7 bases and J by 4 bases, and 16 bases separated the two germline ends. CDR1 is SQVTM and CDR2 is ANQGSEA in the germline V gene. CDR3: CSALWGRRTEAFF. CDR3 in DNA: TGCAGCGCCCTGTGGGGGCGCCGCACTGAAGCTTTCTTT.

The chain joins TRBV9 to TRBJ2-3; the match to TRBD1 covers 10 bases. CDR3 size: 15 residues. V lost 3 bases, J lost 5 bases, and 6 bases stayed unmatched. CDR1 is SGDLS and CDR2 is YYNGEE in the germline V gene. CDR3 DNA: TGTGCCAGCAGCGGACAGGGGGCTAAGGGAGATACGCAGTATTTT. This sequence encodes CASSGQGAKGDTQYF.

This chain uses TRBV30 with TRBJ2-7; 9 nucleotides agree with TRBD1. Germline-derived CDR1 and CDR2 are GTSNPN and SVGIG (reference sequence). The CDR3 spans 14 residues. With 3 bases clipped from V and 3 bases from J, the junction kept 6 bases outside the gene matches. CDR3 bases: TGTGCCTGGAGAGGACAGGGGATCGTCTACGAGCAGTACTTC. This translates into CAWRGQGIVYEQYF.

This clone has a single count. The CDR3 DNA is TGCGCCAGCAGCCAAGCCCTTAGCGGGAGGCGGTATGAGACCCAGTACTTC. Its translation is CASSQALSGRRYETQYF. The rearrangement links TRBV4-1 to TRBJ2-7; 10 nucleotides match TRBD2. The J call may be wrong; the DNA end is better matched by TRBJ2-5. The CDR3 covers 17 residues. CDR1 MGHRA and CDR2 YSYEKL come from the germline V gene.

The chain joins TRBV6-6 to TRBJ2-5, with 10 bases aligning to TRBD1. CDR1 is MNHNY and CDR2 is SVGAGI in the germline V gene (reference sequence). This CDR3 comprises 16 residues. Germline trimming cut 2 bases from V and 4 bases from J; bases unmatched to any gene: 7. As DNA, the CDR3 is TGTGCCAGCAGTTACGCGACAGGGGGCCTCCGAGAGACCCAGTACTTC. This translates into CASSYATGGLRETQYF.

To note about this clone: A junction boundary mismatches the germline segment, possibly from a read error. The V gene is TRBV7-9, the J gene TRBJ1-2; D not certain. The CDR3 length is 12 residues. Germline lookup yields CDR1 SEHNR and CDR2 FQNEAQ (reference sequence). CDR3 amino acids: CSSSPLDYGYTF. CDR3 nucleotide sequence: TGTTCCAGCAGCCCCCTTGACTATGGCTACACCTTC.

J is TRBJ2-6 and V is TRBV6-5, with 7 bases identical to TRBD1. Germline-derived CDR1 and CDR2 are MNHEY and SVGAGI. J was trimmed by 2 bases and V by 0 bases; bases with no gene match: 1. The CDR3 consists of 16 residues. CDR3 sequence (DNA): TGTGCCAGCAGTTACTCAACAGGGGCTGGGGCCAACGTCCTGACTTTC. This codes for CASSYSTGAGANVLTF.

This chain connects TRBV19 to TRBJ1-2; tentatively, D is TRBD1 (6 bases). V was clipped by 5 bases and J by 3 bases, with 10 bases between them. Germline V gene data show CDR1 as LNHDA and CDR2 as SQIVND (reference sequence). The CDR3 sequence is 13 residues long. The CDR3 here is CASSRGGDYGYTF. The CDR3 DNA is TGTGCCAGTAGTCGCGGGGGCGACTATGGCTACACCTTC.

V is TRBV30 and J is TRBJ2-1; TRBD2 matches 11 bases. The CDR3 extends over 15 amino acids. The V segment lost 2 bases and the J segment 8 bases; nucleotides outside the gene matches: 8. CDR1 GTSNPN and CDR2 SVGIG come from the germline V gene (reference sequence). The CDR3 loop is CAWSLGGSGRDEQFF. Here the CDR3 DNA reads TGTGCCTGGAGTCTGGGGGGTAGCGGGAGGGATGAGCAGTTCTTC.

This rearrangement joins TRBV11-2 to TRBJ2-1; 10 positions agree with TRBD2. Germline CDR1 is SGHAT and CDR2 is FQNNGV. The trim removed 3 bases at V and 5 bases at J, leaving 16 bases unmatched. This CDR3 comprises 19 residues. DNA for the CDR3: TGTGCCAGCAGCTTCCTCACCCCCCTAAGCGGGAGGGCTGACAATGAGCAGTTCTTC. Protein sequence: CASSFLTPLSGRADNEQFF.

The rearrangement uses TRBV14 and TRBJ2-1; a possible D gene is TRBD2 (6 bases). V was pared by 4 bases and J by 5 bases, with 9 bases between. Germline V CDR1 and CDR2: SGHDN, FVKESK. The CDR3 covers 13 residues. CDR3 amino acids: CASSRGLHNEQFF. For the CDR3, the DNA is TGTGCCAGCAGCCGGGGACTCCACAATGAGCAGTTCTTC.

This CDR3 is CASSFSVSTYEQYF. CDR3 nucleotide sequence: TGTGCCAGCAGCTTTAGCGTTTCGACCTACGAGCAGTACTTC. The genes are TRBV5-4 and TRBJ2-7; TRBD2 is a possible D gene (5 bases). The germline gives CDR1 SGHNT, CDR2 YYREEE (reference sequence). CDR3 length: 14 amino acids. V lost 2 bases, J lost 2 bases, and 11 bases lay in between. Combining the CDR3 with reference TRBV5-4 and TRBJ2-7 gives the whole variable domain ETGVTQSPTHLIKTRGQQVTLRCSSQSGHNTVSWYQQALGQGPQFIFQYYREEENGRGNFPPRFSGLQFPNYSSELNVNALELDDSALYLCASSFSVSTYEQYFGPGTRLTVT.

The rearrangement links TRBV11-2 to TRBJ2-2, with TRBD2 as a possible D gene (6 bases). V was cut by 5 bases and J by 2 bases, with 15 bases left in between. The CDR3 has 16 amino acids. From germline, CDR1 is SGHAT and CDR2 FQNNGV. In nucleotides, the CDR3 is TGTGCCAGCAGCCTCCTGTCGGGACTCAACACCGGGGAGCTGTTTTTT. It translates to CASSLLSGLNTGELFF.

The chain combines TRBV9 with TRBJ2-1; 8 bases are shared with TRBD2. CDR1 and CDR2 (germline): SGDLS, YYNGEE. The J segment lost 10 bases and the V segment lost 6 bases, leaving 15 bases of the junction unmatched. This CDR3 is 15 amino acids long. CDR3 coding DNA: TGTGCCAGCAATAAAGCGGGAGACTCCTTAGTGGAGCAGTTCTTC. This codes for CASNKAGDSLVEQFF.